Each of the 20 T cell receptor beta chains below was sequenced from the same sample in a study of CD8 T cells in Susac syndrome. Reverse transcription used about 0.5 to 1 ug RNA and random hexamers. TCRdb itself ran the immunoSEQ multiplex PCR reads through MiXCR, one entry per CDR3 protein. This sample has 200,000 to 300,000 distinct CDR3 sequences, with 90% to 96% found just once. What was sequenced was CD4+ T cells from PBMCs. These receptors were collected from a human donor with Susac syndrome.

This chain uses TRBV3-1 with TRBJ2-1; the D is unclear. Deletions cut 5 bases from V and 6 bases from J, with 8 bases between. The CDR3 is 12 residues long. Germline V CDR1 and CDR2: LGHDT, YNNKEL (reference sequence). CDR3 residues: CASSSASNEQFF. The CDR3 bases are TGTGCCAGCAGCTCGGCAAGCAATGAGCAGTTCTTC.

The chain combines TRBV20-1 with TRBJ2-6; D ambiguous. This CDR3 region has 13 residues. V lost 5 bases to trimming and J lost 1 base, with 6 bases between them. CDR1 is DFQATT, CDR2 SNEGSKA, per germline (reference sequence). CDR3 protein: CSAYRSGANVLTF. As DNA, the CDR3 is TGCAGTGCTTATCGGTCTGGGGCCAACGTCCTGACTTTC.

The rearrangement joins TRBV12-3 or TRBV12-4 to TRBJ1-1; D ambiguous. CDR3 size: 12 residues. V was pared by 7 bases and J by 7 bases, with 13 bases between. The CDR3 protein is CASIREKSEAFF. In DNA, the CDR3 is TGTGCCAGCATTCGGGAGAAGAGTGAAGCTTTCTTT.

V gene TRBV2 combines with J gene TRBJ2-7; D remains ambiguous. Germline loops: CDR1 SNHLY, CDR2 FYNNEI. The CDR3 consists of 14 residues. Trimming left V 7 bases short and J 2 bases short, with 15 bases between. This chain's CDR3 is CASNQPIPPYEQYF. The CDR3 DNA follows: TGTGCCAGCAACCAGCCGATTCCCCCCTACGAGCAGTACTTC.

The CDR3 loop is CASSPLDSSQETQYF. DNA for the CDR3: TGTGCCAGCTCACCGTTAGACAGTTCCCAAGAGACCCAGTACTTC. J is TRBJ2-5 and V is TRBV18, with D possibly being TRBD1 (5 bases). The CDR3 has 15 residues. Between the trimmed V and J ends, which lost 3 bases and 1 base, there was a span of 12 bases. Germline loops: CDR1 KGHSH, CDR2 LQKENI.

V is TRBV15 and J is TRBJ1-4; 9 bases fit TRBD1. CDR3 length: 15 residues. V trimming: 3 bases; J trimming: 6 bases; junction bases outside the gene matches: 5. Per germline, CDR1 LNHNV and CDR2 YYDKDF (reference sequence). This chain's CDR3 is CATSSNRGLDEKLFF. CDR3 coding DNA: TGTGCCACCAGCAGCAACAGGGGGCTGGATGAAAAACTGTTTTTT.

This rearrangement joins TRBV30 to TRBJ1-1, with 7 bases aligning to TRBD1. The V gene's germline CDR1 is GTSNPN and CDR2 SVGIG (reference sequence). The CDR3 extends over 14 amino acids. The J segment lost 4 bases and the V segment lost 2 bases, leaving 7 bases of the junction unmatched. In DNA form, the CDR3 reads TGTGCCTGGAGTTTCCCACCAGGGGGCACTGAAGCTTTCTTT. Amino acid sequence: CAWSFPPGGTEAFF.

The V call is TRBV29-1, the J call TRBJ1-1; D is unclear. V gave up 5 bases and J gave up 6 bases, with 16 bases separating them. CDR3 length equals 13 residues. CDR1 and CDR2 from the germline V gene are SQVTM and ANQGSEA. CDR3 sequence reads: CSVFFPMGSEAFF. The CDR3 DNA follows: TGCAGCGTTTTCTTTCCGATGGGGTCTGAAGCTTTCTTT.

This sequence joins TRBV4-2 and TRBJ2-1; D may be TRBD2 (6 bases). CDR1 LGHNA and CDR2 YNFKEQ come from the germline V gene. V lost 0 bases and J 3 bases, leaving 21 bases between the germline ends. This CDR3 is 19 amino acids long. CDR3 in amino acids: CASSQEPQLISGNYNEQFF. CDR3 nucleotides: TGTGCCAGCAGCCAAGAACCCCAACTGATTAGCGGAAACTACAATGAGCAGTTCTTC.

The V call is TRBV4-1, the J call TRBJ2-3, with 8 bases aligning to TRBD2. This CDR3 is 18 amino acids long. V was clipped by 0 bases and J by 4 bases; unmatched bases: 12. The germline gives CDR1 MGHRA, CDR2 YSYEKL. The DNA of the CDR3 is TGCGCCAGCAGCCAAGATCGACTAGCGAGATATGTACCAGATACGCAGTATTTT. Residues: CASSQDRLARYVPDTQYF.

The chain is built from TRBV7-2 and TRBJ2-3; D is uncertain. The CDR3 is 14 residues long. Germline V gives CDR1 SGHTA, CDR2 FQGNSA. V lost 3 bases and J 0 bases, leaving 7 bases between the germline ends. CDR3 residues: CASSFRWSTDTQYF. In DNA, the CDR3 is TGTGCCAGCAGCTTCCGCTGGAGCACAGATACGCAGTATTTT.

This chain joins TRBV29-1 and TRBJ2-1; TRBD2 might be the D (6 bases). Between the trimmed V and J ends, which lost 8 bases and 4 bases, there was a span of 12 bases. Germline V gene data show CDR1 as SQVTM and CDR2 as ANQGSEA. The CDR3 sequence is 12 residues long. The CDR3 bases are TGCAGCCGGGACTCCACGTACAATGAGCAGTTCTTC. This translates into CSRDSTYNEQFF.

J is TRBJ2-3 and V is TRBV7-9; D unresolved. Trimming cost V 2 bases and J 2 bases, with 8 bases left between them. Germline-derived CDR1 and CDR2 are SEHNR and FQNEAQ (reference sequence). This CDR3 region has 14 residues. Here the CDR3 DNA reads TGTGCCAGCAGCTTATCTAGTACCACAGATACGCAGTATTTT. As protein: CASSLSSTTDTQYF.

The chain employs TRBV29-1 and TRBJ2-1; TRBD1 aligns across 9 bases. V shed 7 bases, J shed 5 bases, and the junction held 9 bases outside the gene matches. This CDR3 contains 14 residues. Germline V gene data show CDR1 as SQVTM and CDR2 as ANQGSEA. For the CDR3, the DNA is TGCAGCGCTAAACCGGGACAGGGTCACAATGAGCAGTTCTTC. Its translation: CSAKPGQGHNEQFF.

The CDR3 DNA follows: TGTGCCAGCAGTACGGAGACCCAGTACTTC. Protein product: CASSTETQYF. This chain joins TRBV28 and TRBJ2-5; D remains ambiguous. V lost 5 bases to trimming and J lost 5 bases, with 3 bases between them. CDR1 MDHEN and CDR2 SYDVKM come from the germline V gene. The length of the CDR3 is 10 residues.

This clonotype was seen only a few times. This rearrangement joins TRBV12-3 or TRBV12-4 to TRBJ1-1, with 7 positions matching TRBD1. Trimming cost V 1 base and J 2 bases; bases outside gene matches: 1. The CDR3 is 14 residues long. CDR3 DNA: TGTGCCAGCAGTTTAGGACAGGGCAACACTGAAGCTTTCTTT. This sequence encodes CASSLGQGNTEAFF.

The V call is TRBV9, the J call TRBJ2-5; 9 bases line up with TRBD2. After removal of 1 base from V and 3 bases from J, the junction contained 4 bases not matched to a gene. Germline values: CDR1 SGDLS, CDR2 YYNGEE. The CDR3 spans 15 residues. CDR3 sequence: CASSVFGGREETQYF. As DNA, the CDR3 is TGTGCCAGCAGCGTATTCGGCGGGAGGGAAGAGACCCAGTACTTC. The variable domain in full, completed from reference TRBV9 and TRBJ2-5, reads DSGVTQTPKHLITATGQRVTLRCSPRSGDLSVYWYQQSLDQGLQFLIQYYNGEERAKGNILERFSAQQFPDLHSELNLSSLELGDSALYFCASSVFGGREETQYFGPGTRLLVL.

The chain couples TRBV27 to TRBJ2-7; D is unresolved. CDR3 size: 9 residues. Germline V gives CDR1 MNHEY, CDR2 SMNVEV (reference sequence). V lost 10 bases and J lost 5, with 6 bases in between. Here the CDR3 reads CATSNEQYF. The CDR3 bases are TGTGCCACCTCAAACGAGCAGTACTTC.

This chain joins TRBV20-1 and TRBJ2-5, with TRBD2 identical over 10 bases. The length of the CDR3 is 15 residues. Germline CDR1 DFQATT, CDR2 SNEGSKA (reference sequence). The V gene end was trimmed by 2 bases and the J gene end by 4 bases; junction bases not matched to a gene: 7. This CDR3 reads CSARNRAGGRETQYF. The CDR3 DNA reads TGCAGTGCTAGAAACCGAGCGGGAGGGAGAGAGACCCAGTACTTC.

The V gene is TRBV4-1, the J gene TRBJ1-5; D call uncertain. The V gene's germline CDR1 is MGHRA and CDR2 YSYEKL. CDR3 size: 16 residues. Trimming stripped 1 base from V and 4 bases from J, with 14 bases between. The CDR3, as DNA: TGCGCCAGCAGCCAAGGGCGGGGAAACGCGAATCAGCCCCAGCATTTT. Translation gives CASSQGRGNANQPQHF.